The 29 T cell receptor beta chains presented below share a single source sample, sequenced in a study of T cell repertoires in cytomegalovirus infection. TCRdb ran MiXCR on the reads and lists one entry per CDR3 protein. In the table there are 370,000 or so distinct CDR3 sequences, roughly a third of which are singletons. Their antigen targets remain unknown. Source: cultured PBMCs, taken from culture after CMV antigen stimulation. These receptors all come from a human donor in good health (CMV status not recorded). Some clones in this sample may be carry-over from other donors' samples.

The chain carries TRBV19 and TRBJ2-5; TRBD1 might be the D (6 bases). The CDR3 consists of 15 residues. The germline V and J ends were trimmed by 4 bases and 1 base, with 13 bases remaining between them. From germline, CDR1 is LNHDA and CDR2 SQIVND (reference sequence). In nucleotides, the CDR3 is TGTGCCAGTAGTAGAACAGGGAACCCCCAAGAGACCCAGTACTTC. Translated: CASSRTGNPQETQYF. Using reference TRBV19 and TRBJ2-5 for the parts outside the CDR3, the full variable domain is DGGITQSPKYLFRKEGQNVTLSCEQNLNHDAMYWYRQDPGQGLRLIYYSQIVNDFQKGDIAEGYSVSREKKESFPLTVTSAQKNPTAFYLCASSRTGNPQETQYFGPGTRLLVL.

This chain joins TRBV20-1 and TRBJ2-7; 8 bases are shared with TRBD1. With 6 bases clipped from V and 3 bases from J, the junction kept 10 bases outside the gene matches. The germline CDR1 and CDR2 sequences are DFQATT and SNEGSKA (reference sequence). The CDR3 covers 14 residues. The CDR3 spells CSAPRTGRSYEQYF. The CDR3 DNA is TGCAGTGCGCCGCGGACAGGGAGAAGCTACGAGCAGTACTTC.

This clonotype was counted a few times. The chain recombines TRBV6-2 or TRBV6-3 with TRBJ2-1, with D tentatively TRBD1 (6 bases). The CDR3 is made up of 15 amino acids. The V gene's germline CDR1 is MNHEY and CDR2 SVGEGT. The ends were cut back, 1 base at V and 4 bases at J, with 11 bases in the middle. This CDR3 is CASSYFSGTYNEQFF. CDR3 nucleotides: TGTGCCAGCAGTTACTTTTCCGGGACATACAATGAGCAGTTCTTC.

The chain couples TRBV27 to TRBJ2-1, with 10 bases fitting TRBD2. CDR1 MNHEY and CDR2 SMNVEV come from the germline V gene (reference sequence). This CDR3 spans 15 amino acids. The junction had 8 bases not matched to a gene; V was cut back by 2 bases and J by 10 bases. The CDR3 spells CASSLRLAGVKEQFF. CDR3 DNA: TGTGCCAGCAGTTTACGGCTAGCGGGAGTCAAGGAGCAGTTCTTC.

This chain's CDR3 is CASSLDSGLNEKLFF. Here the CDR3 DNA reads TGTGCCAGCAGCTTAGATTCGGGCCTTAATGAAAAACTGTTTTTT. The chain uses TRBV7-6 and TRBJ1-4; D call uncertain. From germline, CDR1 is SGHVS and CDR2 FNYEAQ. CDR3 length: 15 residues. V shed 1 base and J shed 4 bases, with 10 bases lying between them.

The gene calls are TRBV2 and TRBJ1-6, with D uncertain. V lost 1 base to trimming and J lost 9 bases, with 7 bases between them. The CDR3 is 13 amino acids. The germline gives CDR1 SNHLY, CDR2 FYNNEI. The chain's CDR3 is CASSEEGTSPLHF. The CDR3 region has the DNA TGTGCCAGCAGTGAAGAGGGCACTTCACCCCTCCACTTT.

The V and J genes are TRBV27 and TRBJ2-5; TRBD2 aligns across 9 bases. Germline V gene data show CDR1 as MNHEY and CDR2 as SMNVEV (reference sequence). CDR3 length: 15 residues. The J segment lost 5 bases and the V segment lost 6 bases, leaving 10 bases of the junction unmatched. In DNA form, the CDR3 reads TGTGCCAGCAGACCGGCGGGACTAGCACTGGAGACCCAGTACTTC. Its protein is CASRPAGLALETQYF.

V usage is TRBV10-3 and J usage is TRBJ2-3, with TRBD2 as a possible D gene (6 bases). This CDR3 region has 17 residues. Germline V gene lookup returns CDR1 ENHRY and CDR2 SYGVKD. Between the trimmed V and J ends, which lost 2 bases and 6 bases, there was a span of 21 bases. The CDR3 region has the DNA TGTGCCATCAGTGAGGAGTCTTGGGGGAACGGAGGGGATACGCAGTATTTT. Its translation: CAISEESWGNGGDTQYF.

The chain is built from TRBV6-6 and TRBJ2-1; a possible D gene is TRBD2 (6 bases). Looked up from germline, CDR1 is MNHNY and CDR2 is SVGAGI (reference sequence). V was cut by 7 bases and J by 11 bases, with 12 bases left in between. The CDR3 covers 11 residues. The CDR3 nucleotides are TGTGCCAGCACCACTAGCTCCAAGCAGTTCTTC. Translating gives CASTTSSKQFF.

This clonotype was counted a few times. The rearrangement uses TRBV10-3 and TRBJ2-1; D is possibly TRBD1 or TRBD2 (6 bases each). Germline CDR1 and CDR2: ENHRY and SYGVKD. V gave up 7 bases and J gave up 9 bases, with 22 bases separating them. This CDR3 is built from 15 residues. The CDR3 protein is CAITRSGVRGSEQFF. As DNA, the CDR3 is TGTGCCATCACCAGGTCAGGGGTCCGGGGGAGTGAGCAGTTCTTC.

The chain has TRBV9 and TRBJ2-7; D not resolved. The CDR3 extends over 14 amino acids. Trimming took off 4 bases at V and 6 bases at J, with 17 bases between the two ends. Germline CDR1 and CDR2: SGDLS and YYNGEE. This CDR3 reads CASSPRPTCREQYV. CDR3 DNA: TGTGCCAGCAGCCCTCGGCCAACGTGCCGCGAGCAGTACGTC.

The CDR3 DNA sequence: TGTGCCACCAGCAGTGAGGGACAGGAGCCTACCTACGAGCAGTACTTC. Protein: CATSSEGQEPTYEQYF. This sequence joins TRBV15 and TRBJ2-7, with 8 bases aligning to TRBD1. J was trimmed by 2 bases and V by 3 bases; bases with no gene match: 9. CDR3 length equals 16 residues. Per the germline V gene, CDR1 is LNHNV and CDR2 is YYDKDF (reference sequence).

This clonotype was seen more than once but under ten times. The chain has TRBV14 and TRBJ1-2, with a possible D match to TRBD1 (6 bases). This CDR3 has 15 residues. Trimming cost V 0 bases and J 3 bases, with 11 bases left between them. Germline CDR1 and CDR2: SGHDN and FVKESK. In DNA form, the CDR3 reads TGTGCCAGCAGCCAAGACCGGGCAGGGGACTATGGCTACACCTTC. Translated: CASSQDRAGDYGYTF. Combining the CDR3 with reference TRBV14 and TRBJ1-2 gives the whole variable domain EAGVTQFPSHSVIEKGQTVTLRCDPISGHDNLYWYRRVMGKEIKFLLHFVKESKQDESGMPNNRFLAERTGGTYSTLKVQPAELEDSGVYFCASSQDRAGDYGYTFGSGTRLTVV.

This clonotype was counted between two and nine times. The rearrangement joins TRBV7-3 to TRBJ2-2; a possible D gene is TRBD2 (5 bases). The CDR3 consists of 14 residues. Between the trimmed V and J ends, which lost 5 bases and 5 bases, there was a span of 12 bases. The germline V gene encodes CDR1 SGHTA and CDR2 FQGTGA. CDR3 in DNA: TGTGCCAGCAGCCGTGGGAGTTCTACCGGGGAGCTGTTTTTT. As protein: CASSRGSSTGELFF. Supplemented by reference TRBV7-3 and TRBJ2-2, the full variable domain reads GAGVSQTPSNKVTEKGKYVELRCDPISGHTALYWYRQSLGQGPEFLIYFQGTGAADDSGLPNDRFFAVRPEGSVSTLKIQRTERGDSAVYLCASSRGSSTGELFFGEGSRLTVL.

This clonotype was counted many times. The chain combines TRBV7-2 with TRBJ2-7; 7 nucleotides match TRBD2. The V segment lost 0 bases and the J segment 5 bases; nucleotides outside the gene matches: 1. This CDR3 is built from 13 residues. Germline CDR1 SGHTA, CDR2 FQGNSA. DNA of the CDR3: TGTGCCAGCAGCTTAGCGGGAGGGGACGAGCAGTACGTC. Amino acids: CASSLAGGDEQYV.

The V and J genes are TRBV6-2 or TRBV6-3 and TRBJ2-1; D is possibly TRBD2 (5 bases). CDR1 and CDR2 from the germline V gene are MNHEY and SVGEGT. Trimming shortened V by 4 bases and J by 10 bases, and 20 bases separated the two germline ends. This CDR3 has 15 amino acids. CDR3 DNA: TGTGCCAGCAGTTTCCTCGTACGGGATGGAAAAGAGCAGTTCTTC. It translates to CASSFLVRDGKEQFF.

This clonotype was found a few times. The V and J genes are TRBV24-1 and TRBJ2-1; weak D call: TRBD2 (6 bases). This CDR3 has 18 residues. Germline V gene data show CDR1 as KGHDR and CDR2 as SFDVKD. Trimming removed 2 bases at V and 0 bases at J, with 16 bases between. This CDR3 reads CATSDYTGTPSSYNEQFF. The CDR3 region has the DNA TGTGCCACCAGTGATTACACCGGGACTCCTAGCTCCTACAATGAGCAGTTCTTC.

This clonotype was recorded at least ten times. The CDR3 sequence: CASSSRGTSLGTFF. In DNA form, the CDR3 reads TGTGCCAGCAGCTCCCGGGGAACTAGCCTGGGCACGTTCTTC. The V and J genes are TRBV7-2 and TRBJ2-1; TRBD2 is a possible D gene (6 bases). Germline V gene lookup returns CDR1 SGHTA and CDR2 FQGNSA. The length of the CDR3 is 14 residues. Trimming pared 4 bases from V and 15 bases from J, leaving 22 bases between. The full variable domain, its missing parts supplied by reference TRBV7-2 and TRBJ2-1, is GAGVSQSPSNKVTEKGKDVELRCDPISGHTALYWYRQSLGQGLEFLIYFQGNSAPDKSGLPSDRFSAERTGGSVSTLTIQRTQQEDSAVYLCASSSRGTSLGTFFGPGTRLTVL.

This clonotype ranks as large. The chain employs TRBV7-2 and TRBJ2-7; D is undetermined. Germline CDR1 and CDR2: SGHTA and FQGNSA. Trimming removed 1 base at V and 2 bases at J, with 9 bases between. The CDR3 runs to 14 residues. CDR3 nucleotides: TGTGCCAGCAGCTTAGACTACTATACCTACGAGCAGTACTTC. It yields the protein CASSLDYYTYEQYF.

The table lists this clonotype with a few counts. The chain employs TRBV7-2 and TRBJ2-7; 10 bases line up with TRBD1. With V trimmed by 5 bases and J by 3 bases, 7 bases remained unmatched. The CDR3 extends over 15 amino acids. Germline CDR1 SGHTA, CDR2 FQGNSA. CDR3 sequence reads: CASSPEGQGYYEQYV. CDR3 bases: TGTGCCAGCAGCCCAGAGGGACAGGGGTACTACGAGCAGTACGTC.

This clonotype was seen more than once but under ten times. This chain uses TRBV7-6 with TRBJ2-4, with 9 bases identical to TRBD2. Looked up from germline, CDR1 is SGHVS and CDR2 is FNYEAQ. The CDR3 covers 20 residues. The J segment lost 6 bases and the V segment lost 5 bases, leaving 23 bases of the junction unmatched. Here the CDR3 reads CASSAQPLLVAGDLVNIQYF. The DNA for the CDR3 is TGTGCCAGCAGCGCCCAACCATTACTAGTAGCGGGAGATTTAGTAAACATTCAGTACTTC.

V usage is TRBV7-2 and J usage is TRBJ2-1, with D possibly matching TRBD2 (6 bases). CDR3 length: 17 amino acids. V was clipped by 3 bases and J by 0 bases, with 15 bases between them. Germline V gene sequence: CDR1 SGHTA, CDR2 FQGNSA. CDR3 protein: CASSFYLGGISYNEQFF. The CDR3 DNA follows: TGTGCCAGCAGCTTTTATCTCGGGGGAATCTCCTACAATGAGCAGTTCTTC.

The chain joins TRBV5-4 to TRBJ1-6; TRBD1 aligns across 8 bases. The V segment lost 0 bases and the J segment 8 bases; nucleotides outside the gene matches: 7. Germline assignment: CDR1 SGHNT and CDR2 YYREEE (reference sequence). This CDR3 is 16 amino acids long. DNA of the CDR3: TGTGCCAGCAGCTTGGAGCCGGCAGGGGGCTATTCACCCCTCCACTTT. This encodes CASSLEPAGGYSPLHF.

The table lists this clonotype with a few counts. The V and J genes are TRBV6-1 and TRBJ1-2; TRBD1 might be the D (5 bases). This CDR3 is 15 amino acids long. Trimming left V 6 bases short and J 5 bases short, with 19 bases between. Germline-derived CDR1 and CDR2 are MNHNS and SASEGT. The CDR3 loop is CASSPDGGDQYGYTF. Here the CDR3 DNA reads TGTGCCAGCAGCCCTGATGGGGGAGACCAATATGGCTACACCTTC.

The chain uses TRBV6-2 or TRBV6-3 and TRBJ2-1, with 11 nucleotides matching TRBD2. The CDR3 has 16 residues. The V gene end was trimmed by 2 bases and the J gene end by 8 bases; junction bases not matched to a gene: 8. Germline V gives CDR1 MNHEY, CDR2 SVGEGT. In nucleotides, the CDR3 is TGTGCCAGCAGTTACCCGGATCTAGCGGGAGGAGATGAGCAGTTCTTC. Its protein is CASSYPDLAGGDEQFF.

In this sample, this clonotype turned up a few times. The chain links TRBV3-1 to TRBJ1-2; no clear D. V lost 1 base and J 8 bases, leaving 11 bases between the germline ends. Germline lookup yields CDR1 LGHDT and CDR2 YNNKEL (reference sequence). The CDR3 is made up of 13 amino acids. CDR3 nucleotide sequence: TGTGCCAGCAGCCAAGGAGCCCTAGAGGGCTACACCTTC. Residues: CASSQGALEGYTF.

This clonotype appeared many times. The DNA for the CDR3 is TGTGCCAGCAGCTTAGTGGTTTCGACCCCCAGTAATACGCAGTATTTT. Protein product: CASSLVVSTPSNTQYF. The chain combines TRBV7-2 with TRBJ2-3; D unclear. The V and J ends lost 1 base and 7 bases respectively, with 18 bases between them. The length of the CDR3 is 16 residues. Looked up from germline, CDR1 is SGHTA and CDR2 is FQGNSA.

This clonotype was seen more than once but under ten times. The gene calls are TRBV25-1 and TRBJ2-1; 9 bases fit TRBD2. Unmatched junction bases numbered 15, after V lost 6 bases and J lost 9 bases. Germline CDR1 MGHDK, CDR2 SYGVNS. The CDR3 is made up of 16 amino acids. CDR3 nucleotide sequence: TGTGCCAGCAGCCCCATGCTTAGCGGGAGAGTCGGTGAGCAGTTCTTC. Its protein is CASSPMLSGRVGEQFF.

The chain has TRBV6-2 or TRBV6-3 and TRBJ2-1; D not certain. V dropped 6 bases and J dropped 7 bases, with 10 bases sitting between them. Germline-derived CDR1 and CDR2 are MNHEY and SVGEGT. The length of the CDR3 is 12 residues. The CDR3 nucleotides read TGTGCCAGCAGATCGACTTGGAATGAGCAGTTCTTC. It encodes CASRSTWNEQFF.